The T cell receptor beta chain under discussion was sequenced for a study of T cell responses to AZD1222 COVID-19 vaccine (dated by TCRdb to about 2021). Concerning the study at large: AZD1222 recipients given second doses at about 4 weeks or at about 12 weeks were pooled, since spike-specific TCR depth and breadth were not found to differ between the two schedules. TCR sequencing was performed for approximately 240 trial participants, of whom about 200 were given two doses of AZD1222 and approximately 25 were given two doses of MenACWY control vaccine. Enrollment into the trials was organized by age into subgroups of 18-55, 56-69 and 70-plus years, and those subgroups contained about 160, 30 and 59 TCR-sequenced participants, respectively.

The germline ends are 10 bases apart after V is trimmed by 2 bases and J by 1 base. The CDR3 runs 15 amino acids, cysteine and phenylalanine included. Left in the record is the CDR3 DNA by itself, 45 bases read in frame from the first base. In the germline V gene, CDR1 corresponds to ENHRY and CDR2 to SYGVKD. The label giving this sample's time point can be read as: baseline before first vaccination. The vaccinee samples were drawn from two UK trials, COV001 and COV002, one of which was a single-blind randomized controlled phase 2/3 trial testing AZD1222 (ChAdOx1 nCoV-19) in healthy adults. For TCRbeta chain sequencing, PBMC samples were collected from trial participants at day 0 and at day 28 after the second dose. With regard to this clone: The clone's antigen remains unknown. No per-base quality is available; no much larger clone lies one base away.

General findings and caveats noted by the study authors: Because no samples from the day 14 peak response were available, repertoires could be characterized only after the peak T cell response. The 56-69-year group was small, and its depth increase did not reach significance, likely because of low power. Participants were mostly white British and included more females than males, and it was suggested by the authors that clonal diversity may have been underestimated. Conclusions about previously exposed vaccinees are limited, since just five or six AZD1222 recipients were seropositive for SARS-CoV-2 at baseline. Reportedly, almost half of the unique spike-specific TCRs recognized epitopes lying outside the regions that are mutated in the B.1.351 and B.1.1.7 variants. The whole spike protein was spanned by vaccine-associated CD4 TCRs, and dominant responses were seen in regions 160-218 and 743-854. After two AZD1222 doses, both the breadth and the depth of spike-specific TCRs were significantly higher than at day 0 and than in MenACWY recipients.

The CDR3 regions of human TCRbeta chains were subjected to immunosequencing. Processing in the source paper ran as follows. TCRs in the repertoires were matched against a reference library of SARS-CoV-2-specific TCRs that had been generated with the MIRA antigen-specificity platform. Breadth meant the fraction of unique TCRs that were SARS-CoV-2-associated, whereas depth meant the fraction of total T cells that were SARS-CoV-2-associated. Using the MIRA data, every spike-specific TCR was mapped to the spike region that the TCR reacted to and assigned to either a CD4 or a CD8 class. Log10-transformed breadth and depth values were compared by one-way ANOVA with Sidak's multiple comparisons tests. In its TCRdb copy, this immuneACCESS table keeps in-frame sequences only and misses some clones. Where compared with another copy, unresolved V genes explain less than half of these, and the others have no known cause. The V and J calls and clone size are taken from that table; D and trimming were inferred from the DNA. In all, the sample holds roughly 55,000 clones, and about 90% of those were seen once. The ten most abundant clones make up approximately 4.1% of the sample.

The chain uses TRBV10-3 and TRBJ2-3, with no confident D gene call. This TCR came from an adult in good health. The sequencing used peripheral blood, collected on day 0 of AZD1222 vaccination. The sequence in DNA is TGTGCCATCAGTGAGACGGGCCCCGGCACAGATACGCAGTATTTT. It translates as CAISETGPGTDTQYF.